This T cell receptor beta chain was sequenced in a study of blood T cell repertoires in COVID-19. Looking at the study overall: The United States, Italy and Spain supplied acute and convalescent COVID-19 samples. PBMCs, B-cell-depleted T cells, or T cells were the source of the cDNA or gDNA that made up the material.

This clone was observed a handful of times. CDR1 and CDR2 from the germline V gene are SEHNR and FQNEAQ (reference sequence). This CDR3 is built from 16 residues. V lost 5 bases to trimming and J lost 2 bases, with 18 bases between them. Sequencing was performed with immunoSEQ multiplex PCR; in TCRdb, only in-frame clones are kept and a portion is missing. This repertoire shows fewer than 85,000 clones, around 83% found once; its top ten account for around 5.6%. Sequencing used peripheral blood. The chain recombines TRBV7-9 with TRBJ1-1; a weak D match, TRBD1 (6 bases). The TCR sequence derives from a woman aged 55 to 70 with acute or convalescent COVID-19. The CDR3, as DNA: TGTGCCAGCAGCCCACCGAGGGACATAATAAACACTGAAGCTTTCTTT. Protein: CASSPPRDIINTEAFF.